What follows are 21 T cell receptor beta chains derived from one specimen sequenced in a study of T cell responses to AZD1222 COVID-19 vaccine. The method was immunoSEQ multiplex PCR; TCRdb's version includes in-frame clones alone and lacks a portion of them. The data show 89,000 or so clones, approximately 89% seen once. The sequencing here drew on peripheral blood, taken on day 0 of AZD1222 vaccination. The receptors were gathered from an adult in good health.

This clone was counted only a few times. The chain has TRBV4-1 and TRBJ2-7; TRBD2 matches 10 bases. The CDR3 runs to 16 residues. Germline V CDR1 and CDR2: MGHRA, YSYEKL. V shed 3 bases and J 2 bases; nucleotides not matched to a gene: 7. CDR3 in amino acids: CASSHQGLATTYEQYF. The CDR3 DNA follows: TGCGCCAGCAGCCACCAGGGACTAGCGACCACCTACGAGCAGTACTTC.

This clone was seen just once. The V gene is TRBV19, the J gene TRBJ1-1; a weak D match, TRBD1 (5 bases). The CDR3 is made up of 15 amino acids. V lost 7 bases and J 2 bases, leaving 17 bases between the germline ends. The germline V gene encodes CDR1 LNHDA and CDR2 SQIVND (reference sequence). The CDR3 region is CASITGGGFNTEAFF. For the CDR3, the DNA is TGTGCCAGTATCACGGGTGGGGGTTTTAACACTGAAGCTTTCTTT.

This clone has only one observation. The gene calls are TRBV7-9 and TRBJ1-3, with D perhaps TRBD1 (6 bases). Per germline, CDR1 SEHNR and CDR2 FQNEAQ (reference sequence). The CDR3 extends over 18 amino acids. Trimming left V 2 bases short and J 0 bases short, with 17 bases between. DNA for the CDR3: TGTGCCAGCAGCTTACCGAGAAGAGGGGGTAACTCTGGAAACACCATATATTTT. Translation: CASSLPRRGGNSGNTIYF.

In its sample, this clone was seen a few times. V gene TRBV4-1 combines with J gene TRBJ2-7, with D tentatively TRBD1 (6 bases). Trimming stripped 0 bases from V and 4 bases from J, with 16 bases between. Germline CDR1 is MGHRA and CDR2 is YSYEKL. The CDR3 has 16 amino acids. DNA of the CDR3: TGCGCCAGCAGCCAAGATCCCCCGGGACACAAATACGAGCAGTACTTC. Translated, it gives CASSQDPPGHKYEQYF.

This chain uses TRBV19 with TRBJ2-1, with D possibly being TRBD1 (6 bases). V shed 4 bases and J shed 11 bases, with 18 bases lying between them. CDR1 and CDR2 (germline): LNHDA, SQIVND (reference sequence). The CDR3 runs 14 residues. The CDR3 nucleotides read TGTGCCAGTAGTAAGGCCTGGGGGCGAAATCAGCAGTTCTTC. This sequence encodes CASSKAWGRNQQFF.

This sequence joins TRBV5-4 and TRBJ1-2; possibly TRBD1 for D (5 bases). This CDR3 has 13 residues. Germline values: CDR1 SGHNT, CDR2 YYREEE (reference sequence). V was cut by 1 base and J by 4 bases, with 8 bases left in between. CDR3 protein: CASSLQGPYGYTF. The CDR3 region has the DNA TGTGCCAGCAGCTTGCAGGGACCCTATGGCTACACCTTC.

The chain has TRBV2 and TRBJ2-2; no reliable D call. V gave up 6 bases and J gave up 1 base, with 6 bases separating them. The CDR3 totals 13 residues. Germline values: CDR1 SNHLY, CDR2 FYNNEI. The CDR3 nucleotides are TGTGCCAGCAGCCGCCTGAACACCGGGGAGCTGTTTTTT. This gives the protein CASSRLNTGELFF.

In this sample, this clone turned up once. The chain couples TRBV19 to TRBJ1-5; D gene unclear. This CDR3 contains 14 residues. Germline V CDR1 and CDR2: LNHDA, SQIVND (reference sequence). The ends were cut back, 5 bases at V and 0 bases at J, with 8 bases in the middle. The CDR3 sequence is CASSAQDSNQPQHF. The CDR3 nucleotides read TGTGCCAGTAGTGCCCAGGATAGCAATCAGCCCCAGCATTTT.

The rearrangement joins TRBV9 to TRBJ1-4, with 8 positions matching TRBD1. Looked up from germline, CDR1 is SGDLS and CDR2 is YYNGEE. The CDR3 spans 16 residues. Trimming took 4 bases from V and 2 from J; bases not matched to a gene: 7. In DNA, the CDR3 is TGTGCCAGCAGCCCCACAGGGGGACCGACTAATGAAAAACTGTTTTTT. Translated: CASSPTGGPTNEKLFF. The full variable domain, its missing parts supplied by reference TRBV9 and TRBJ1-4, is DSGVTQTPKHLITATGQRVTLRCSPRSGDLSVYWYQQSLDQGLQFLIQYYNGEERAKGNILERFSAQQFPDLHSELNLSSLELGDSALYFCASSPTGGPTNEKLFFGSGTQLSVL.

The genes are TRBV27 and TRBJ2-7; weak D call: TRBD2 (7 bases). This CDR3 spans 16 amino acids. V was cut by 6 bases and J by 3 bases, with 21 bases left in between. The germline gives CDR1 MNHEY, CDR2 SMNVEV (reference sequence). The CDR3 spells CASRSPQGRGSYEQYF. CDR3 DNA sequence: TGTGCCAGCAGGTCCCCCCAGGGGAGGGGCAGCTACGAGCAGTACTTC.

The chain is built from TRBV19 and TRBJ1-5; D is uncertain. This CDR3 is built from 16 residues. Trimming removed 3 bases at V and 0 bases at J, with 12 bases between. Per the germline V gene, CDR1 is LNHDA and CDR2 is SQIVND (reference sequence). CDR3 DNA sequence: TGTGCCAGTAGTATGTTGAAGCTCTATAGCAATCAGCCCCAGCATTTT. Encoded protein: CASSMLKLYSNQPQHF.

The chain is built from TRBV28 and TRBJ2-3, with TRBD1 matching 7 bases. The trim removed 8 bases at V and 2 bases at J, leaving 13 bases unmatched. Germline values: CDR1 MDHEN, CDR2 SYDVKM. This CDR3 contains 16 residues. The CDR3 sequence is CASLPRPGQLTDTQYF. The CDR3, as DNA: TGTGCCAGCCTACCTCGACCGGGACAGCTCACAGATACGCAGTATTTT.

The gene calls are TRBV12-3 or TRBV12-4 and TRBJ1-2, with 7 bases lining up with TRBD1. The CDR3 runs to 13 residues. Trimming at V came to 7 bases and at J to 2 bases, leaving 4 bases not matched to a gene. CDR3 DNA sequence: TGTGCCAGCACGGAGGGGGCCAACTATGGCTACACCTTC. It codes for CASTEGANYGYTF.

The chain links TRBV28 to TRBJ1-3; TRBD1 might be the D (6 bases). Germline CDR1 and CDR2: MDHEN and SYDVKM. The ends were cut back, 5 bases at V and 2 bases at J, with 19 bases in the middle. This CDR3 region has 17 residues. The CDR3 reads CASSRPGTINPGNTIYF. DNA of the CDR3: TGTGCCAGCAGTCGCCCGGGGACAATAAACCCTGGAAACACCATATATTTT.

V is TRBV19 and J is TRBJ2-1; the D gene could be TRBD1 or TRBD2 (5 bases each). Trimming cost V 3 bases and J 6 bases, with 9 bases left between them. Germline lookup yields CDR1 LNHDA and CDR2 SQIVND (reference sequence). The CDR3 runs to 13 residues. The CDR3 region is CASSIRDPNEQFF. In DNA, the CDR3 is TGTGCCAGTAGTATCCGGGACCCCAATGAGCAGTTCTTC.

Regarding this clone: No DNA is shown, since the ends of the CDR3 on it are uncertain; the CDR3 is the one TCRdb lists. V usage is TRBV7-3 and J usage is TRBJ2-3; no DNA check was done on the table's D call, TRBD2. Both ends counted, the CDR3 spans 14 residues. CDR1 is SGHTA, CDR2 FQGTGA, per germline. This CDR3 reads CASSFGPGADTQYF.

This clone was counted between two and nine times. The chain uses TRBV5-1 and TRBJ1-2; 9 bases map to TRBD1. CDR1 is SGHRS and CDR2 is YFSETQ in the germline V gene. V dropped 1 base and J dropped 8; count of bases not matched to a gene: 9. The CDR3 sequence is 15 residues long. In DNA, the CDR3 is TGCGCCAGCAGCTTGCCCCTAGACAGGGGGGAAGGCTACACCTTC. It encodes CASSLPLDRGEGYTF.

V is TRBV12-3 or TRBV12-4 and J is TRBJ2-7; D may be TRBD1 (5 bases). The CDR3 contains 13 residues. Trimming removed 6 bases at V and 5 bases at J, with 14 bases between. CDR3 sequence (DNA): TGTGCCAGCAGCTCATTAGGGGTAAACGAGCAGTACTTC. The encoded protein is CASSSLGVNEQYF.

The V and J genes are TRBV19 and TRBJ1-6, with 9 nucleotides matching TRBD1. Germline V gene sequence: CDR1 LNHDA, CDR2 SQIVND (reference sequence). With 6 bases clipped from V and 6 bases from J, the junction kept 3 bases outside the gene matches. There are 14 residues in the CDR3. The DNA of the CDR3 is TGTGCCAGTAGGCGGGACAGGGTTAATTCACCCCTCCACTTT. Its protein product is CASRRDRVNSPLHF.

J is TRBJ2-7 and V is TRBV5-4; maybe TRBD1 (7 bases). The CDR3 extends over 15 amino acids. The germline CDR1 and CDR2 sequences are SGHNT and YYREEE (reference sequence). With 0 bases removed from V and 6 bases from J, the gap between germline ends came to 16 bases. CDR3 sequence reads: CASSLGGYRGGEQYF. The CDR3 region has the DNA TGTGCCAGCAGCTTGGGGGGCTACAGGGGAGGCGAGCAGTACTTC.

The chain couples TRBV19 to TRBJ2-5, with a weak D call TRBD1 (6 bases). This CDR3 has 15 residues. Germline V gene sequence: CDR1 LNHDA, CDR2 SQIVND (reference sequence). Trimming cost V 4 bases and J 5 bases, with 17 bases left between them. CDR3 in amino acids: CASSTLGRGAETQYF. The CDR3 bases are TGTGCCAGTAGTACCCTGGGCAGGGGCGCGGAGACCCAGTACTTC.